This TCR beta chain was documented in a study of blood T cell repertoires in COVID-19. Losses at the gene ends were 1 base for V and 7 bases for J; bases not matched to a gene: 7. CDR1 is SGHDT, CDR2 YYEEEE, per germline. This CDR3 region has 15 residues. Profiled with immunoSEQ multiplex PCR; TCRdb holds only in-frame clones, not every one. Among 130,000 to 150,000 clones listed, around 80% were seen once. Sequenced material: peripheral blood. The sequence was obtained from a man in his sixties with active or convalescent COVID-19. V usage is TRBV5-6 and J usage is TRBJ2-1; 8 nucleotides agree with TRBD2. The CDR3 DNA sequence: TGTGCCAGCAGCTTGACTGCGGGGGGTATTAATGAGCAGTTCTTC. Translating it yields CASSLTAGGINEQFF.